This entry features one T cell receptor (beta chain) sequence. This clonotype was seen ten or more times. Its antigen is unknown. No much larger clone exists at a distance of one base, and base qualities are not known. The library was produced with 5' RACE. This sample was sequenced with a NextSeq 500. In the TCR library protocol, a unique molecular identifier was attached to each TCR cDNA molecule so that PCR and sequencing errors could be corrected. Per the authors' processing: TCR identification, UMI-based error correction and CDR3 extraction were all carried out with Decombinator tools. Expanded TCRs were defined as those above a frequency of 2 per 1,000, corresponding to the top 1% of the tumor frequency distribution. Each repertoire was subsampled 100 times to 5,000 TCRs, after which Renyi diversity was computed with the R vegan package. To build CDR3 similarity networks, amino acid triplet string-kernel similarity was used, and CDR3s were connected when their pairwise similarity was above 0.82. TCRdb applied fastp at Q25 and MiXCR to the public reads, then kept only in-frame beta chains. CDR3 protein sequences are deduplicated, and each keeps its most common genes and DNA. The V and J calls and clone size come from TCRdb's table, not from the authors' own analysis. The sample data list about 7,800 distinct CDR3 sequences, and 8.6% of these were observed just once. The ten largest account for approximately 45% of the sample.

Interpreted using the paper, the time point label stands for: sample taken at primary tumor resection. Donors were 65 to 85 patients with early-stage, untreated non-small cell lung cancer from the lung TRACERx cohort. TCR sequencing used whole RNA extracted from tumor and nontumor lung tissue, or from cryopreserved PBMC samples, without cell sorting. Only patients for whom sufficient RNA was available from at least two tumor regions were selected for TCR sequencing. The data derive from a study of spatial heterogeneity in lung cancer (dated by TCRdb to the late 2010s). Background on the whole study: Beta-chain transcripts were consistently detected in greater numbers than alpha-chain transcripts, which likely reflected higher beta-chain transcript abundance. In the raw uncorrected reads, each unique combination of TCR and UMI appeared more than ten times on average. The study linked features of the TCR repertoire to counts of nonsynonymous mutations, which were determined by whole-exome sequencing of tumor tissue. In non-small cell lung cancer, the study made a quantitative comparison of TCR alpha and beta repertoires among multiple tumor regions, matched nontumor lung and blood. At surgery, 200 or so tumor regions, roughly 62 matched nontumor lung samples and about 56 PBMC samples were TCR-sequenced for both alpha and beta chains. The full study reports these points: Confirming at a functional level the hypothesis that regional TCRs recognize regional mutations was considered to require additional single-cell paired TCR alpha and beta sequencing. Ubiquitous expanded tumor TCRs were detected in blood more often at tumor resection than at routine follow-up.

The sequencing used PBMCs, collected at surgery. The clonotype was recovered from a male donor with early-stage non-small cell lung cancer.

CDR3 protein: CASSQALSGNTIYF. The DNA sequence is as follows: TGTGCCAGCAGCCAAGCACTCTCTGGAAACACCATATATTTT. The sequence links TRBV3-1 to TRBJ1-3, with an unclear D gene assignment. Via the germline V gene (reference sequence), CDR1 is LGHDT and CDR2 YNNKEL. Cut back by 1 base and 0 bases, the V and J ends lie 4 bases apart. From the cysteine through the phenylalanine, the CDR3 covers 14 amino acids. Kept here is only the CDR3 DNA, which spans 42 bases and is read in frame from base 1.